Sequencing of this T cell receptor beta chain was carried out in a study of blood T cell repertoires in COVID-19. Study processing details: Amplification of reference gene primers provided the estimated nucleated cell counts. The table came from immunoSEQ multiplex PCR; TCRdb's copy has only in-frame clones and leaves some out. The D gene and trimming were derived from the DNA, and the V and J assignments and clone size from that table. The table has under 300,000 clones, approximately 92% seen once. CDR1 is SGDLS, CDR2 YYNGEE, per germline. The CDR3 has 14 residues. V lost 4 bases to trimming and J lost 3 bases; unmatched junction nucleotides: 6.

The chain employs TRBV9 and TRBJ1-2, with 7 nucleotides matching TRBD1. Specimen: peripheral blood. The receptor comes from a middle-aged woman who had recovered from COVID-19. The CDR3 loop reads CASSPAGTDYGYTF. The CDR3 DNA sequence: TGTGCCAGCAGCCCTGCAGGGACAGACTATGGCTACACCTTC.